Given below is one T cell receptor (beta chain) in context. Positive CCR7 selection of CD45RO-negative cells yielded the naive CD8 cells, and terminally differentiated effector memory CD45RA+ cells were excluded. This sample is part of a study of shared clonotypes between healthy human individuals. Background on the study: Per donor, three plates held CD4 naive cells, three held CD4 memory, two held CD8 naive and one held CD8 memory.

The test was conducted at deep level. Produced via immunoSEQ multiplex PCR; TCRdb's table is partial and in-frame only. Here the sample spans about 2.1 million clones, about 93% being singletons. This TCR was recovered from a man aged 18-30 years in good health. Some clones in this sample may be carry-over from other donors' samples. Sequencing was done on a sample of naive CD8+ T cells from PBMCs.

Here the CDR3 reads CASSPTGVGYEQYF. CDR3 bases: TGTGCCAGCAGCCCAACCGGTGTGGGCTACGAGCAGTACTTC. The genes are TRBV7-8 and TRBJ2-7; D unclear. Trimming cost V 5 bases and J 3 bases, with 14 bases left between them. The length of the CDR3 is 14 residues. Germline V CDR1 and CDR2: SGHVS, FQNEAQ. The full variable domain, its missing parts supplied by reference TRBV7-8 and TRBJ2-7, is GAGVSQSPRYKVAKRGQDVALRCDPISGHVSLFWYQQALGQGPEFLTYFQNEAQLDKSGLPSDRFFAERPEGSVSTLKIQRTQQEDSAVYLCASSPTGVGYEQYFGPGTRLTVT.